This TCR beta chain was observed in a study of blood T cell repertoires in COVID-19. Study details: Both acute and convalescent COVID-19 samples were obtained from the United States, Italy and Spain. From T cells, B-cell-depleted T cells, or PBMCs came the material, which was cDNA or gDNA.

CDR1 and CDR2 (germline): MNHEY, SVGEGT. Trimming removed 6 bases at V and 2 bases at J, with 10 bases between. The CDR3 is made up of 14 amino acids. Original handling: Amplification of reference gene primers was used by the study to estimate nucleated cell counts. Only in-frame clones appear in the TCRdb table, and some are missing; sequencing was by immunoSEQ multiplex PCR. For V, J and clone size, that table is used; D and trimming come from the DNA. In the table there are around 200,000 clones, around 80% of which are singletons. The material sequenced was peripheral blood. The V gene is TRBV6-2 or TRBV6-3, the J gene TRBJ1-4; D remains unclear. This TCR derives from a woman of 80 years or more with active or convalescent COVID-19. CDR3 region: CASSRGFTNEKLFF. The CDR3 DNA follows: TGTGCCAGCAGCCGAGGTTTCACTAATGAAAAACTGTTTTTT.